Below, 9 T cell receptor beta chains from the same sample are listed, as sequenced in a study of T-cell reconstitution after alpha-beta-depleted transplantation in children. The library targeted TCRbeta and was prepared with unique molecular identifiers. One entry per CDR3 protein results from TCRdb running MiXCR on the PCR reads. Found here are 700,000 or so distinct CDR3 sequences, around 14% of them singletons; the top ten hold 0.79%. The sample was PBMCs, taken before TCRalphabeta/CD19-depleted stem cell transplant. These receptors all stem from a girl aged 2-9 years with congenital amegakaryocytic thrombocytopenia, due to receive a stem cell transplant.

This clonotype was detected only once. A read error may explain this, as a much larger clone is one base away. The chain recombines TRBV12-3 or TRBV12-4 with TRBJ1-1, with TRBD1 matching 8 bases. The CDR3 runs 14 residues. CDR3 coding DNA: TGTGCCAGCAGGACGCCAGGGGGCCGGACTGAAGCTCTCTTT. This translates into CASRTPGGRTEALF.

This clonotype was detected a few times. The J gene is TRBJ2-7, the V gene TRBV2; D is undetermined. Trimming removed 6 bases at V and 2 bases at J, with 11 bases between. Germline V lookup: CDR1 SNHLY, CDR2 FYNNEI. The CDR3 totals 13 residues. CDR3 in DNA: TGTGCCAGCAGGAAAGGGATTACCTACGAGCAGTACTTC. Amino acids: CASRKGITYEQYF.

This chain connects TRBV2 to TRBJ2-1, with D tentatively TRBD2 (6 bases). The germline V and J ends were trimmed by 7 bases and 2 bases, with 21 bases remaining between them. The CDR3 has 17 residues. Germline V lookup: CDR1 SNHLY, CDR2 FYNNEI. In nucleotides, the CDR3 is TGTGCCAGCACCCATCCTGGAGGGCGGGAAGCCTACAATGAGCAGTTCTTC. Its protein is CASTHPGGREAYNEQFF.

This rearrangement joins TRBV20-1 to TRBJ2-1; TRBD2 matches at 13 bases. CDR1 DFQATT and CDR2 SNEGSKA come from the germline V gene (reference sequence). Unmatched junction bases numbered 6, after V lost 6 bases and J lost 7 bases. The CDR3 contains 14 residues. The CDR3 bases are TGCAGTGCCAGGACTAGCGGGAGTTCAAATGAGCAGTTCTTC. Translation: CSARTSGSSNEQFF.

In this sample, this clonotype turned up a few times. The rearrangement links TRBV7-3 to TRBJ2-7; D may be TRBD2 (5 bases). Between the trimmed V and J ends, which lost 5 bases and 2 bases, there was a span of 16 bases. The CDR3 length is 15 residues. Germline CDR1 SGHTA, CDR2 FQGTGA. CDR3 protein: CASSLRAETTYEQYF. CDR3 coding DNA: TGTGCCAGCAGCCTAAGAGCGGAAACTACCTACGAGCAGTACTTC.

The rearrangement uses TRBV20-1 and TRBJ2-7; D is unclear. Per germline, CDR1 DFQATT and CDR2 SNEGSKA (reference sequence). Deletions cut 1 base from V and 5 bases from J, with 9 bases between. The CDR3 extends over 12 amino acids. This CDR3 reads CSARGWGNEQYF. The CDR3 nucleotides are TGCAGTGCTAGAGGGTGGGGAAACGAGCAGTACTTC.

The chain links TRBV5-1 to TRBJ2-1; D may be TRBD2 (5 bases). The CDR3 is made up of 15 amino acids. CDR1 is SGHRS and CDR2 is YFSETQ in the germline V gene. Trimming left V 4 bases short and J 9 bases short, with 20 bases between. The CDR3 reads CASSPTEGQFAEQFF. CDR3 coding DNA: TGCGCCAGCAGCCCAACCGAGGGCCAGTTCGCTGAGCAGTTCTTC.

The table lists this clonotype with many counts. This chain joins TRBV15 and TRBJ2-7; D gene unclear. Trimming pared 0 bases from V and 3 bases from J, leaving 6 bases between. The CDR3 runs 13 residues. Germline V gene sequence: CDR1 LNHNV, CDR2 YYDKDF (reference sequence). CDR3 nucleotides: TGTGCCACCAGCAGAGACCTTAACTACGAGCAGTACTTC. Protein: CATSRDLNYEQYF.

This clonotype was recorded a few times. V and J are TRBV2 and TRBJ2-4; the match to TRBD2 covers 8 bases. The germline V gene encodes CDR1 SNHLY and CDR2 FYNNEI. The CDR3 covers 14 residues. V lost 6 bases, J lost 6 bases, and 7 bases stayed unmatched. In DNA, the CDR3 is TGTGCCAGCAGGGGAACTAGCGGAGCAAACATTCAGTACTTC. It yields the protein CASRGTSGANIQYF.